The rows below give T cell receptor beta chains drawn from one sample of a study of blood T cell repertoires in COVID-19. The protocol was immunoSEQ multiplex PCR, while the TCRdb copy is restricted to in-frame clones and leaves out a portion. Here the sample spans about 240,000 clones, about 87% being singletons. Sequencing was performed on PBMCs or T cells enriched from blood (not recorded which). All receptors come from a woman in her twenties or thirties with acute COVID-19. Both conserved end residues are part of each CDR3. The D gene is left open where the match is weak. Expanded clones are given a class, and other clones once, few, many or no size at all.

clone_size: .
cdr3_length: 17
j_call: TRBJ1-1
v_call: TRBV27
d_call: TRBD1
cdr3_aa: CASRPRQGESLNTEAFF
cdr3_nt: TGTGCCAGCAGACCTAGACAGGGGGAGTCCCTGAACACTGAAGCTTTCTTT

clone_size: .
cdr3_length: 13
j_call: TRBJ1-1
v_call: TRBV2
d_call: TRBD1
cdr3_aa: CASRQGAWGEAFF
cdr3_nt: TGTGCCAGCAGACAGGGGGCATGGGGTGAAGCTTTCTTT

clone_size: few
cdr3_length: 15
j_call: TRBJ1-3
v_call: TRBV3-1/TRBV3-2
d_call: TRBD1
cdr3_aa: CASSQVQGAGNTIYF
cdr3_nt: TGTGCCAGCAGCCAAGTACAGGGGGCTGGAAACACCATATATTTT

clone_size: .
cdr3_length: 13
j_call: TRBJ1-1
v_call: TRBV19
d_call: .
cdr3_aa: CASSPGPNTEAFF
cdr3_nt: TGTGCCAGTAGCCCCGGTCCGAACACTGAAGCTTTCTTT

clone_size: .
cdr3_length: 13
j_call: TRBJ2-3
v_call: TRBV29-1
d_call: .
cdr3_aa: CSVARVLTDTQYF
cdr3_nt: TGCAGCGTTGCCCGGGTTCTCACAGATACGCAGTATTTT

clone_size: .
cdr3_length: 12
j_call: TRBJ2-7
v_call: TRBV20-1
d_call: .
cdr3_aa: CSASSGVYEQYF
cdr3_nt: TGCAGTGCTAGTTCAGGGGTCTACGAGCAGTACTTC

clone_size: .
cdr3_length: 13
j_call: TRBJ2-7
v_call: TRBV7-2
d_call: .
cdr3_aa: CASSMSPLYEQYF
cdr3_nt: TGTGCCAGCAGTATGTCCCCTCTCTACGAGCAGTACTTC

clone_size: .
cdr3_length: 17
j_call: TRBJ1-6
v_call: TRBV14
d_call: TRBD1
cdr3_aa: CASSPDRGSSYNSPLHF
cdr3_nt: TGTGCCAGCAGCCCGGACAGGGGAAGCTCCTATAATTCACCCCTCCACTTT

clone_size: .
cdr3_length: 13
j_call: TRBJ2-2
v_call: TRBV19
d_call: TRBD1
cdr3_aa: CARRGLNSGELFF
cdr3_nt: TGTGCTCGCAGGGGGCTGAATAGCGGGGAGCTGTTTTTT

clone_size: .
cdr3_length: 15
j_call: TRBJ2-3
v_call: TRBV5-1
d_call: .
cdr3_aa: CASSGGQTSTDTQYF
cdr3_nt: TGCGCCAGCAGCGGTGGACAGACTAGCACAGATACGCAGTATTTT

clone_size: .
cdr3_length: 13
j_call: TRBJ2-1
v_call: TRBV5-4
d_call: TRBD2
cdr3_aa: CASSGGGASEQFF
cdr3_nt: TGTGCCAGCAGCGGCGGGGGGGCGAGCGAGCAGTTCTTC

clone_size: .
cdr3_length: 13
j_call: TRBJ2-3
v_call: TRBV6-5
d_call: .
cdr3_aa: CATFPQEGDTQYF
cdr3_nt: TGTGCCACCTTTCCCCAGGAGGGGGATACGCAGTATTTT

clone_size: .
cdr3_length: 16
j_call: TRBJ1-5
v_call: TRBV18
d_call: TRBD1
cdr3_aa: CASSSLSGTGIQPQHF
cdr3_nt: TGTGCCAGCTCATCCCTTTCCGGGACAGGGATTCAGCCCCAGCATTTT

clone_size: few
cdr3_length: 13
j_call: TRBJ1-5
v_call: TRBV6-4
d_call: .
cdr3_aa: CASSQDSNQPQHF
cdr3_nt: TGTGCCAGCAGCCAGGATAGCAATCAGCCCCAGCATTTT

clone_size: .
cdr3_length: 15
j_call: TRBJ2-1
v_call: TRBV4-3
d_call: .
cdr3_aa: CASSQIGARGNEQFF
cdr3_nt: TGCGCCAGCAGCCAAATAGGGGCGCGGGGCAATGAGCAGTTCTTC

clone_size: .
cdr3_length: 14
j_call: TRBJ1-1
v_call: TRBV6-2/TRBV6-3
d_call: .
cdr3_aa: CASSRGGVNTEAFF
cdr3_nt: TGTGCCAGCAGCCGGGGGGGTGTAAACACTGAAGCTTTCTTT

clone_size: .
cdr3_length: 11
j_call: TRBJ1-1
v_call: TRBV19
d_call: .
cdr3_aa: CAIAGPGRAFF
cdr3_nt: TGTGCCATCGCGGGCCCGGGGAGGGCTTTCTTT

clone_size: .
cdr3_length: 13
j_call: TRBJ1-1
v_call: TRBV4-1
d_call: .
cdr3_aa: CASSQVVSVEAFF
cdr3_nt: TGCGCCAGCAGCCAAGTTGTGTCAGTGGAAGCTTTCTTT

clone_size: .
cdr3_length: 15
j_call: TRBJ2-3
v_call: TRBV6-5
d_call: TRBD2
cdr3_aa: CASKSLAGATDTQYF
cdr3_nt: TGTGCCAGCAAGTCACTAGCGGGGGCCACAGATACGCAGTATTTT

clone_size: .
cdr3_length: 15
j_call: TRBJ1-1
v_call: TRBV6-5
d_call: .
cdr3_aa: CASSIHEESNTEAFF
cdr3_nt: TGTGCCAGCAGTATACACGAAGAATCGAACACTGAAGCTTTCTTT

clone_size: .
cdr3_length: 15
j_call: TRBJ1-1
v_call: TRBV5-1
d_call: TRBD1
cdr3_aa: CASSLRGLMNTEAFF
cdr3_nt: TGCGCCAGCAGCTTGAGGGGGCTCATGAACACTGAAGCTTTCTTT

clone_size: few
cdr3_length: 16
j_call: TRBJ1-2
v_call: TRBV10-2
d_call: .
cdr3_aa: CASSEEEGSYDYGYTF
cdr3_nt: TGCGCCAGCAGTGAGGAGGAGGGATCCTACGACTATGGCTACACCTTC

clone_size: .
cdr3_length: 12
j_call: TRBJ1-2
v_call: TRBV25-1
d_call: .
cdr3_aa: CASSEHRVGYTF
cdr3_nt: TGTGCCAGCAGTGAACACAGGGTTGGCTACACCTTC

clone_size: .
cdr3_length: 17
j_call: TRBJ1-1
v_call: TRBV19
d_call: TRBD1
cdr3_aa: CASSNKRTGGPNTEAFF
cdr3_nt: TGTGCCAGTAGTAACAAAAGGACAGGGGGCCCGAACACTGAAGCTTTCTTT

clone_size: once
cdr3_length: 13
j_call: TRBJ1-1
v_call: TRBV12-5
d_call: .
cdr3_aa: CASGDMGNTEAFF
cdr3_nt: TGTGCTAGTGGGGACATGGGGAACACTGAAGCTTTCTTT

clone_size: .
cdr3_length: 15
j_call: TRBJ1-4
v_call: TRBV5-1
d_call: TRBD1
cdr3_aa: CASSLVGQGGEKLFF
cdr3_nt: TGCGCCAGCAGCTTGGTGGGACAGGGTGGTGAAAAACTGTTTTTT

clone_size: many
cdr3_length: 16
j_call: TRBJ2-5
v_call: TRBV6-5
d_call: TRBD2
cdr3_aa: CASSYFSGGAQETQYF
cdr3_nt: TGTGCCAGCAGTTACTTTAGCGGGGGGGCCCAAGAGACCCAGTACTTC

clone_size: .
cdr3_length: 14
j_call: TRBJ1-2
v_call: TRBV29-1
d_call: .
cdr3_aa: CSVDMGASPWGYTF
cdr3_nt: TGCAGCGTTGATATGGGGGCCTCCCCTTGGGGCTACACCTTC

clone_size: .
cdr3_length: 12
j_call: TRBJ2-7
v_call: TRBV30
d_call: .
cdr3_aa: CAWGSSSYEQYF
cdr3_nt: TGTGCCTGGGGAAGTAGCTCCTACGAGCAGTACTTC

clone_size: .
cdr3_length: 10
j_call: TRBJ1-6
v_call: TRBV6-5
d_call: .
cdr3_aa: CASRPGPLHF
cdr3_nt: TGTGCCAGCAGGCCGGGACCCCTCCACTTT

clone_size: .
cdr3_length: 13
j_call: TRBJ1-1
v_call: TRBV7-6
d_call: .
cdr3_aa: CASSPGVRTEAFF
cdr3_nt: TGTGCCAGCAGCCCAGGGGTTCGCACTGAAGCTTTCTTT

clone_size: .
cdr3_length: 12
j_call: TRBJ1-2
v_call: TRBV30
d_call: .
cdr3_aa: CAWSGVEGGYTF
cdr3_nt: TGTGCCTGGAGTGGGGTGGAGGGTGGCTACACCTTC

clone_size: .
cdr3_length: 13
j_call: TRBJ2-1
v_call: TRBV3-1/TRBV3-2
d_call: TRBD2
cdr3_aa: CASRKRGSNEQFF
cdr3_nt: TGTGCCAGCAGGAAGCGGGGGTCGAATGAGCAGTTCTTC

clone_size: .
cdr3_length: 13
j_call: TRBJ1-1
v_call: TRBV25-1
d_call: .
cdr3_aa: CASSGGGWTEAFF
cdr3_nt: TGTGCCAGCAGCGGCGGGGGCTGGACTGAAGCTTTCTTT

clone_size: .
cdr3_length: 14
j_call: TRBJ1-4
v_call: TRBV7-8
d_call: .
cdr3_aa: CASSLGPAGEKLFF
cdr3_nt: TGTGCCAGCAGCTTGGGACCGGCGGGGGAAAAACTGTTTTTT

clone_size: .
cdr3_length: 14
j_call: TRBJ1-5
v_call: TRBV19
d_call: .
cdr3_aa: CASSAFGGNQPQHF
cdr3_nt: TGTGCCAGTAGTGCCTTCGGGGGCAATCAGCCCCAGCATTTT

clone_size: .
cdr3_length: 14
j_call: TRBJ1-2
v_call: TRBV27
d_call: .
cdr3_aa: CASWPGDSSYGYTF
cdr3_nt: TGTGCCAGCTGGCCTGGAGACAGCTCCTATGGCTACACCTTC

clone_size: .
cdr3_length: 13
j_call: TRBJ2-5
v_call: TRBV20-1
d_call: .
cdr3_aa: CSASTAATETQYF
cdr3_nt: TGCAGTGCTAGTACGGCGGCCACAGAGACCCAGTACTTC

clone_size: .
cdr3_length: 16
j_call: TRBJ1-2
v_call: TRBV5-1
d_call: .
cdr3_aa: CASSLDLQGFNYGYTF
cdr3_nt: TGCGCCAGCAGCTTGGATCTCCAGGGCTTTAACTATGGCTACACCTTC

clone_size: .
cdr3_length: 12
j_call: TRBJ1-1
v_call: TRBV19
d_call: TRBD1
cdr3_aa: CASKQGLAEAFF
cdr3_nt: TGTGCCAGCAAACAGGGGTTGGCTGAAGCTTTCTTT

clone_size: .
cdr3_length: 14
j_call: TRBJ1-1
v_call: TRBV5-4
d_call: TRBD1
cdr3_aa: CASSWTGFGTEAFF
cdr3_nt: TGTGCCAGCAGCTGGACAGGGTTTGGGACTGAAGCTTTCTTT